A single sample gave rise to the 29 T cell receptor beta chains below, sequenced in a study of T cell responses to AZD1222 COVID-19 vaccine. The assay was immunoSEQ multiplex PCR, and TCRdb's table has in-frame clones only and misses some. The table lists some 100,000 clones, about 88% of them singletons, with about a sixth in the top ten. The sample was peripheral blood, taken on day 0 of AZD1222 vaccination. The source of these receptors is an adult in good health.

The gene calls are TRBV27 and TRBJ1-1; the D is unclear. V lost 0 bases, J lost 5 bases, and 7 bases lay in between. The CDR3 is 13 residues long. From germline, CDR1 is MNHEY and CDR2 SMNVEV (reference sequence). This CDR3 reads CASSLSKQTEAFF. The DNA for the CDR3 is TGTGCCAGCAGTTTATCGAAACAGACTGAAGCTTTCTTT.

The rearrangement links TRBV5-8 to TRBJ2-1, with D possibly matching TRBD1 (5 bases). Trimming stripped 1 base from V and 8 bases from J, with 13 bases between. Germline lookup yields CDR1 SGHTS and CDR2 YDEGEE. CDR3 length: 14 amino acids. DNA for the CDR3: TGTGCCAGCAGCTTGCAGGGCGGCTTCTATGAGCAGTTCTTC. Encoded protein: CASSLQGGFYEQFF.

The chain uses TRBV20-1 and TRBJ1-2, with D possibly TRBD1 on 6 matching bases. V lost 6 bases and J 2 bases, leaving 7 bases between the germline ends. The CDR3 spans 11 residues. Germline values: CDR1 DFQATT, CDR2 SNEGSKA (reference sequence). The CDR3 DNA sequence: TGCAGTGCCGGGGGCAACTATGGCTACACCTTC. Protein sequence: CSAGGNYGYTF.

The chain employs TRBV11-3 and TRBJ2-2; D possibly corresponds to TRBD1 (6 bases). The V end lost 2 bases, the J end lost 2 bases, and 9 bases lay between the germline ends. The CDR3 is made up of 15 amino acids. The germline V gene encodes CDR1 SGHNT and CDR2 YENEEA. The CDR3 spells CASSLTGSNTGELFF. Written as DNA, the CDR3 is TGTGCCAGCAGCTTAACAGGGAGCAACACCGGGGAGCTGTTTTTT.

V and J are TRBV2 and TRBJ1-2; D might be TRBD1 (5 bases). CDR1 and CDR2 from the germline V gene are SNHLY and FYNNEI. Trimming took off 2 bases at V and 0 bases at J, with 7 bases between the two ends. CDR3 length: 14 residues. Here the CDR3 reads CASSETGANYGYTF. CDR3 nucleotide sequence: TGTGCCAGCAGTGAAACAGGAGCTAACTATGGCTACACCTTC. The full variable domain, in which reference TRBV2 and TRBJ1-2 provide the parts outside the CDR3, is EPEVTQTPSHQVTQMGQEVILRCVPISNHLYFYWYRQILGQKVEFLVSFYNNEISEKSEIFDDQFSVERPDGSNFTLKIRSTKLEDSAMYFCASSETGANYGYTFGSGTRLTVV.

This sequence joins TRBV27 and TRBJ2-1; maybe TRBD2 (7 bases). The germline gives CDR1 MNHEY, CDR2 SMNVEV (reference sequence). CDR3 size: 15 residues. The V gene lost 6 bases and the J gene lost 7 bases, with 19 bases spanning the gap. The CDR3 DNA reads TGTGCCAGCAGGTTTCGGGGGGCCCCCGTTAATGAGCAGTTCTTC. This gives the protein CASRFRGAPVNEQFF.

The chain recombines TRBV28 with TRBJ1-5, with D possibly matching TRBD1 (6 bases). V shed 5 bases and J shed 4 bases, with 21 bases lying between them. The CDR3 extends over 17 amino acids. Germline values: CDR1 MDHEN, CDR2 SYDVKM. This CDR3 is CASSRRAGGFGNQPQHF. The DNA for the CDR3 is TGTGCCAGCAGTCGCCGGGCGGGGGGCTTCGGTAATCAGCCCCAGCATTTT.

The chain uses TRBV10-3 and TRBJ2-5; D perhaps matches TRBD1 (6 bases). CDR3 length: 15 residues. Germline V lookup: CDR1 ENHRY, CDR2 SYGVKD. Trimming removed 0 bases from V and 4 bases from J, with 12 bases in between. As DNA, the CDR3 is TGTGCCATCAGTGAGTCGGGGGCGATCCCAGAGACCCAGTACTTC. The encoded protein is CAISESGAIPETQYF.

The chain joins TRBV4-2 to TRBJ2-7; D unclear. Trimming took 0 bases from V and 3 from J, leaving 9 bases between them. The CDR3 extends over 14 amino acids. Germline values: CDR1 LGHNA, CDR2 YNFKEQ. CDR3 nucleotides: TGTGCCAGCAGCCAAGATCTGGGCGACTACGAGCAGTACTTC. Its protein is CASSQDLGDYEQYF.

The chain has TRBV10-3 and TRBJ2-3; TRBD1 agrees at 7 bases. Germline-derived CDR1 and CDR2 are ENHRY and SYGVKD. The CDR3 is 12 residues long. CDR3 bases: TGTGCTGGTGGACAGGCTGGGGATACGCAGTATTTT. It yields the protein CAGGQAGDTQYF.

V usage is TRBV6-5 and J usage is TRBJ2-7; D is ambiguous. The germline V gene encodes CDR1 MNHEY and CDR2 SVGAGI. Trimming pared 2 bases from V and 1 base from J, leaving 12 bases between. CDR3 size: 15 residues. Written as DNA, the CDR3 is TGTGCCAGCAGTTACCCCCCACGAGCATCCTACGAGCAGTACTTC. Residues: CASSYPPRASYEQYF.

This chain uses TRBV18 with TRBJ2-5; perhaps TRBD1 as D (5 bases). Trimming removed 2 bases at V and 4 bases at J, with 11 bases between. CDR1 KGHSH and CDR2 LQKENI come from the germline V gene. The CDR3 consists of 14 residues. CDR3 sequence reads: CASSPGRGGETQYF. The CDR3 region has the DNA TGTGCCAGCTCACCAGGAAGGGGCGGAGAGACCCAGTACTTC.

The chain employs TRBV27 and TRBJ1-2, with 8 bases fitting TRBD1. V lost 4 bases and J lost 6; bases outside the gene matches: 10. The CDR3 spans 15 residues. In germline, CDR1 is MNHEY, CDR2 SMNVEV (reference sequence). CDR3 residues: CASSSSYRGKDGYTF. The CDR3 nucleotides read TGTGCCAGCAGTTCAAGCTACAGGGGGAAAGATGGCTACACCTTC.

The chain's CDR3 is CASSPLGRGDEQFF. The CDR3 nucleotides read TGCGCCAGCAGTCCTTTAGGCCGGGGCGATGAGCAGTTCTTC. This rearrangement joins TRBV4-1 to TRBJ2-1; perhaps D is TRBD1 or TRBD2 (5 bases each). The CDR3 has 14 residues. V shed 6 bases and J shed 8 bases, with 17 bases lying between them. CDR1 is MGHRA, CDR2 YSYEKL, per germline.

This sequence joins TRBV5-1 and TRBJ2-5; the D is unclear. Trimming stripped 0 bases from V and 6 bases from J, with 9 bases between. The CDR3 spans 13 residues. CDR1 SGHRS and CDR2 YFSETQ come from the germline V gene. The CDR3 sequence is CASSLVELKTQYF. In nucleotides, the CDR3 is TGCGCCAGCAGCTTGGTAGAGTTAAAGACCCAGTACTTC.

The genes are TRBV5-1 and TRBJ2-1; 7 positions match TRBD2. Germline loops: CDR1 SGHRS, CDR2 YFSETQ. This CDR3 is built from 15 residues. V gave up 1 base and J gave up 0 bases; unmatched junction bases: 1. CDR3: CASSLPGGSYNEQFF. Written as DNA, the CDR3 is TGCGCCAGCAGCTTGCCGGGGGGCTCCTACAATGAGCAGTTCTTC.

The chain joins TRBV7-9 to TRBJ2-2; possibly TRBD1 for D (5 bases). The V and J ends lost 2 bases and 6 bases respectively, with 7 bases between them. Germline V gene lookup returns CDR1 SEHNR and CDR2 FQNEAQ (reference sequence). CDR3 length: 13 residues. The CDR3 here is CASSLRGPGELFF. The CDR3 DNA reads TGTGCCAGCAGCTTAAGGGGCCCCGGGGAGCTGTTTTTT.

Turning to this clone: The same CDR3 arises from other DNA sequences in this sample as well. CDR3 DNA: TGTGCCAGCAGCCAAGAGGGAGGGAACACTGAAGCTTTCTTT. This codes for CASSQEGGNTEAFF. The J gene is TRBJ1-1, the V gene TRBV3-1 (or the pseudogene TRBV3-2), with D uncertain. The CDR3 is 14 amino acids. Deletions cut 0 bases from V and 1 base from J, with 6 bases between. In germline, CDR1 is LGHDT, CDR2 YNNKEL (reference sequence).

This clone was recorded a few times. The CDR3 here is CASSRTGGDTEAFF. The CDR3 DNA reads as TGTGCCAGCTCACGGACAGGGGGGGACACTGAAGCTTTCTTT. This chain links TRBV18 with TRBJ1-1; 10 nucleotides match TRBD1. This CDR3 contains 14 residues. The germline CDR1 and CDR2 sequences are KGHSH and LQKENI. The J segment lost 3 bases and the V segment lost 4 bases, leaving 2 bases of the junction unmatched.

J is TRBJ2-5 and V is TRBV30; no reliable D call. CDR3 size: 13 residues. Germline lookup yields CDR1 GTSNPN and CDR2 SVGIG (reference sequence). Trimming stripped 2 bases from V and 6 bases from J, with 13 bases between. In DNA form, the CDR3 reads TGTGCCTGGAGTCTTGATAGTGGGCAGACCCAGTACTTC. Translated: CAWSLDSGQTQYF.

J is TRBJ2-1 and V is TRBV19, with 7 bases identical to TRBD1. Looked up from germline, CDR1 is LNHDA and CDR2 is SQIVND (reference sequence). CDR3 length: 16 amino acids. J lost 5 bases, V lost 3 bases, and 10 bases had no gene match. The DNA of the CDR3 is TGTGCCAGTAGTATCTCCACCGGGACAGTCGACAATGAGCAGTTCTTC. It translates to CASSISTGTVDNEQFF.

The chain is built from TRBV9 and TRBJ1-3; D uncertain. The CDR3 extends over 14 amino acids. Trimming removed 0 bases at V and 2 bases at J, with 6 bases between. The germline V gene encodes CDR1 SGDLS and CDR2 YYNGEE. The CDR3 reads CASSVESAGNTIYF. The CDR3 nucleotides are TGTGCCAGCAGCGTAGAATCTGCTGGAAACACCATATATTTT.

The V gene is TRBV6-1, the J gene TRBJ1-2; D is uncertain. The CDR3 runs to 15 residues. Per the germline V gene, CDR1 is MNHNS and CDR2 is SASEGT. V was cut by 0 bases and J by 4 bases, with 12 bases left in between. CDR3 sequence: CASSEALVSSYGYTF. CDR3 bases: TGTGCCAGCAGTGAAGCGCTCGTCAGTTCCTATGGCTACACCTTC.

The gene calls are TRBV2 and TRBJ2-7, with a weak D call TRBD1 (6 bases). The V gene's germline CDR1 is SNHLY and CDR2 FYNNEI. V lost 3 bases and J lost 6, with 15 bases in between. The CDR3 spans 14 residues. The CDR3 region has the DNA TGTGCCAGCAGTGATAGGCAGGGGTTGAGCGAGCAGTACTTC. Translation: CASSDRQGLSEQYF.

This clone occurred once. The chain carries TRBV10-3 and TRBJ2-3; 7 bases fit TRBD2. CDR3 length: 14 amino acids. V dropped 6 bases and J dropped 4; count of bases not matched to a gene: 7. CDR1 is ENHRY and CDR2 is SYGVKD in the germline V gene. CDR3 DNA sequence: TGTGCCATCAGCAGCTTGGCGGGAGCAGATACGCAGTATTTT. It codes for CAISSLAGADTQYF.

V usage is TRBV18 and J usage is TRBJ2-5, with no clear D. The CDR3 has 15 residues. The V end lost 0 bases, the J end lost 2 bases, and 10 bases lay between the germline ends. The germline V gene has CDR1 KGHSH and CDR2 LQKENI. The CDR3 sequence: CASSPPARPQETQYF. CDR3 coding DNA: TGTGCCAGCTCACCACCGGCACGCCCGCAAGAGACCCAGTACTTC.

This chain joins TRBV10-1 and TRBJ1-4, with 8 positions matching TRBD1. V shed 4 bases and J 7 bases; nucleotides not matched to a gene: 2. Germline loops: CDR1 WNHNN, CDR2 SYGVQD (reference sequence). This CDR3 is 13 amino acids long. This CDR3 is CASSAGGSEKLFF. CDR3 coding DNA: TGCGCCAGCAGTGCAGGGGGCAGTGAAAAACTGTTTTTT.

With regard to this clone: The identical CDR3 is also encoded by other nucleotide sequences in the sample. The chain joins TRBV5-4 to TRBJ2-7, with 9 positions matching TRBD2. J lost 4 bases, V lost 0 bases, and 8 bases had no gene match. There are 16 residues in the CDR3. Germline V lookup: CDR1 SGHNT, CDR2 YYREEE (reference sequence). This chain's CDR3 is CASSLGGGGVLYEQYF. CDR3 DNA sequence: TGTGCCAGCAGCTTGGGGGGCGGGGGGGTTTTGTACGAGCAGTACTTC.

The J gene is TRBJ2-7, the V gene TRBV19; 7 positions agree with TRBD2. V gave up 4 bases and J gave up 2 bases; unmatched junction bases: 8. The V gene's germline CDR1 is LNHDA and CDR2 SQIVND (reference sequence). The CDR3 is 15 amino acids. The CDR3 sequence is CASSTRLAVAYEQYF. CDR3 DNA: TGTGCCAGTAGTACCCGTCTAGCGGTGGCCTACGAGCAGTACTTC. Full variable domain (missing parts from reference TRBV19 and TRBJ2-7): DGGITQSPKYLFRKEGQNVTLSCEQNLNHDAMYWYRQDPGQGLRLIYYSQIVNDFQKGDIAEGYSVSREKKESFPLTVTSAQKNPTAFYLCASSTRLAVAYEQYFGPGTRLTVT.